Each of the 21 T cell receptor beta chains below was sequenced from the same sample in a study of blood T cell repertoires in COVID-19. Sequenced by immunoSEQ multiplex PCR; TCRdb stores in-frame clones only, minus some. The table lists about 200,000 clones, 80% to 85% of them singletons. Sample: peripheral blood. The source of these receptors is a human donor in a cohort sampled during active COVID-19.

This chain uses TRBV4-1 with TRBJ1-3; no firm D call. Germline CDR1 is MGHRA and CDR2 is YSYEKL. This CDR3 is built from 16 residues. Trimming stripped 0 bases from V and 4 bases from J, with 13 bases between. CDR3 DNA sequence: TGCGCCAGCAGCCAAGACCGGGTGGCATGGGGAAACACCATATATTTT. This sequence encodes CASSQDRVAWGNTIYF.

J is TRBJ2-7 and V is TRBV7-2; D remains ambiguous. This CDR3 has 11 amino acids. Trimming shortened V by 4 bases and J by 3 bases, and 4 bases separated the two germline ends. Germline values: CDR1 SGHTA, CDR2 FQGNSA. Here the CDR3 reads CASSSRYEQYF. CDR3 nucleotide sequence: TGTGCCAGCAGCTCCCGCTACGAGCAGTACTTC.

CDR3 loop: CASEALNQGEKLFF. The CDR3 DNA is TGTGCCAGTGAAGCATTGAATCAGGGAGAAAAACTGTTTTTT. This sequence joins TRBV6-5 and TRBJ1-4; the D gene is possibly TRBD1 (5 bases). The CDR3 extends over 14 amino acids. The germline CDR1 and CDR2 sequences are MNHEY and SVGAGI. V lost 9 bases to trimming and J lost 8 bases, with 19 bases between them.

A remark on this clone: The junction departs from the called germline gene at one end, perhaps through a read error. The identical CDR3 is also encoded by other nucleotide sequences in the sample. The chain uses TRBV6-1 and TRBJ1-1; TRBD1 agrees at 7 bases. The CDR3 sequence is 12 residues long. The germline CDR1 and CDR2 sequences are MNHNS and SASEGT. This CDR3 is CASGDRDTEAFF. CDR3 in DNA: TGTGCCAGCGGTGACAGGGACACTGAAGCTTTCTTT.

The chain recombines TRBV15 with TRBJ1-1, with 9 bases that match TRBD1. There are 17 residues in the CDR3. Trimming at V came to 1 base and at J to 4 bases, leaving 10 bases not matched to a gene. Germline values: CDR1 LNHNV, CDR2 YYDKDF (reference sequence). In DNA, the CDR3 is TGTGCCACCAGCAGAGGGACAGGGGCATTTGGGGGCACTGAAGCTTTCTTT. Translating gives CATSRGTGAFGGTEAFF.

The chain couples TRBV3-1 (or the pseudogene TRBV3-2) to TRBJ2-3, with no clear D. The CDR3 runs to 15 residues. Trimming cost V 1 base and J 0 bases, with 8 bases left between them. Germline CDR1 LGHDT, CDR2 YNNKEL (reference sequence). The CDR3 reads CASSQGERSTDTQYF. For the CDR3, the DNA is TGTGCCAGCAGCCAAGGAGAACGGAGCACAGATACGCAGTATTTT.

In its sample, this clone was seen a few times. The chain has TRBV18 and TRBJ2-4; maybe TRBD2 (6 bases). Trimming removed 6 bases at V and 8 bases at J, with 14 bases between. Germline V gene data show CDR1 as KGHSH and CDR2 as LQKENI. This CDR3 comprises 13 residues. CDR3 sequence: CASSDGGIDIQYF. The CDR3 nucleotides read TGTGCCAGCTCTGATGGCGGGATTGACATTCAGTACTTC. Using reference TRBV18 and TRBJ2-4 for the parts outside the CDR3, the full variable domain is NAGVMQNPRHLVRRRGQEARLRCSPMKGHSHVYWYRQLPEEGLKFMVYLQKENIIDESGMPKERFSAEFPKEGPSILRIQQVVRGDSAAYFCASSDGGIDIQYFGAGTRLSVL.

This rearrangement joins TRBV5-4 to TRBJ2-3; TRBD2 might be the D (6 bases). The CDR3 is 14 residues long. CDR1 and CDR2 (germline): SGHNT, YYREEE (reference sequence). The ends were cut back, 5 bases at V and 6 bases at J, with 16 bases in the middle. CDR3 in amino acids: CASSYREYKDTQYF. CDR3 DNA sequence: TGTGCCAGCAGTTATCGGGAGTACAAGGATACGCAGTATTTT.

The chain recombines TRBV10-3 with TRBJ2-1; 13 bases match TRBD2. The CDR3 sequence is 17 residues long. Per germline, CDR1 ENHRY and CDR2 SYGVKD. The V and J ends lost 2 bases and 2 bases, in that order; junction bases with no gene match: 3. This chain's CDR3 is CAISETSGGATYNEQFF. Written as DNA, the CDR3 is TGTGCCATCAGTGAGACTAGCGGGGGGGCCACCTACAATGAGCAGTTCTTC.

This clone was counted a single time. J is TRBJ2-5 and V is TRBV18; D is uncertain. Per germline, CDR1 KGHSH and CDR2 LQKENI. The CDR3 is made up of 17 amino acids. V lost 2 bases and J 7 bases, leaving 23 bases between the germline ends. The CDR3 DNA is TGTGCCAGCTCACCAGATCTTGGGCCAGAAGAGAATGGGACCCAGTACTTC. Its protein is CASSPDLGPEENGTQYF.

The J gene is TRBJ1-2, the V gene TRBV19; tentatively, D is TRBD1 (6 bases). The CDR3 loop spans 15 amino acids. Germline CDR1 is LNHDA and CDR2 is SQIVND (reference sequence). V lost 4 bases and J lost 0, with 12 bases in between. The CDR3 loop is CASSNRDLTNYGYTF. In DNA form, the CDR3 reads TGTGCCAGTAGTAACAGGGATTTAACTAACTATGGCTACACCTTC.

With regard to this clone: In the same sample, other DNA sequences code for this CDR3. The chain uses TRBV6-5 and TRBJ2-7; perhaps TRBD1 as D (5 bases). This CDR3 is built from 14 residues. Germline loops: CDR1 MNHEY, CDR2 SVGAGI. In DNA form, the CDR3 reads TGTGCCAGCAGGCCCGACAGTTACTCCTATGAGCAGTACGTC. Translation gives CASRPDSYSYEQYV.

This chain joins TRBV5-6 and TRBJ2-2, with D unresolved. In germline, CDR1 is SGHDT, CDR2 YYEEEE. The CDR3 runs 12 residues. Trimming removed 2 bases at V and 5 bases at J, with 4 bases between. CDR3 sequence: CASSFITGELFF. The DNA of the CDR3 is TGTGCCAGCAGCTTTATTACCGGGGAGCTGTTTTTT.

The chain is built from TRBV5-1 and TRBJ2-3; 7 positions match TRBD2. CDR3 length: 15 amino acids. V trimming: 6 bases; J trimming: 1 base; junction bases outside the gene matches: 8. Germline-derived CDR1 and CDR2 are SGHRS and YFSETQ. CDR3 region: CASTLMSGGTDTQYF. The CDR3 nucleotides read TGCGCCAGCACCCTGATGAGCGGGGGCACAGATACGCAGTATTTT. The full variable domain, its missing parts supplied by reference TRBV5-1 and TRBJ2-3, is KAGVTQTPRYLIKTRGQQVTLSCSPISGHRSVSWYQQTPGQGLQFLFEYFSETQRNKGNFPGRFSGRQFSNSRSEMNVSTLELGDSALYLCASTLMSGGTDTQYFGPGTRLTVL.

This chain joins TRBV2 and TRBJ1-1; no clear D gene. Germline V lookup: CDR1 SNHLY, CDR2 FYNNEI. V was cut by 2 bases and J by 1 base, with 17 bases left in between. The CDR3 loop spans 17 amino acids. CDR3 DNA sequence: TGTGCCAGCAGTGAAATCCCTGGCCCGCTTCCGAACACTGAAGCTTTCTTT. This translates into CASSEIPGPLPNTEAFF.

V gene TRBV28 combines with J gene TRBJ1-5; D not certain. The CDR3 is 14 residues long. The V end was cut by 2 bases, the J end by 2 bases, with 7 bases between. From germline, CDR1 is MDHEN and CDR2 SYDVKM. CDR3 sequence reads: CASSLLGGNQPQHF. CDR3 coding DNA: TGTGCCAGCAGTTTACTTGGAGGCAATCAGCCCCAGCATTTT.

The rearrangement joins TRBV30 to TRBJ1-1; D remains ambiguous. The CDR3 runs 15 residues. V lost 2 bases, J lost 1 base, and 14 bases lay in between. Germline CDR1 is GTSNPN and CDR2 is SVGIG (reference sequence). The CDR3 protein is CAWSISFEGNTEAFF. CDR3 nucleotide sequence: TGTGCCTGGAGTATTTCTTTTGAGGGGAACACTGAAGCTTTCTTT.

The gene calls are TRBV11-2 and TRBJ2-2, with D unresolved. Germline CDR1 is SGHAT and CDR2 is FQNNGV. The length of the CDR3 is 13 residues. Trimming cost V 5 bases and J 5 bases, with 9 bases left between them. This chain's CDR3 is CASSPTETGELFF. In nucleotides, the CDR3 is TGTGCCAGCAGCCCCACCGAGACCGGGGAGCTGTTTTTT.

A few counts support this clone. CDR3 nucleotides: TGTGCCAGCAGGCGGGGGGCTGGTAGCACAGATACGCAGTATTTT. Translation: CASRRGAGSTDTQYF. V and J are TRBV6-4 and TRBJ2-3; 8 nucleotides match TRBD2. CDR1 is MRHNA and CDR2 is SNTAGT in the germline V gene. The CDR3 is 15 residues long. The trim removed 6 bases at V and 0 bases at J, leaving 5 bases unmatched.

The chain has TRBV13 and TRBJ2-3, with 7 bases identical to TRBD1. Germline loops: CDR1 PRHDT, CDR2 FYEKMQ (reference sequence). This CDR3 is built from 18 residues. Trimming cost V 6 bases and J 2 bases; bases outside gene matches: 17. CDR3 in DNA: TGTGCCAGCAGACTCAACAGGGGATCCAGGGCATACACAGATACGCAGTATTTT. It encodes CASRLNRGSRAYTDTQYF.

The DNA of the CDR3 is TGTGCCAGCGTGGAAGTGGGGACAGTAAGCACGCAGTATTTT. It yields the protein CASVEVGTVSTQYF. The V gene is TRBV6-5, the J gene TRBJ2-3; TRBD1 aligns across 7 bases. J was trimmed by 9 bases and V by 8 bases; bases with no gene match: 14. Per germline, CDR1 MNHEY and CDR2 SVGAGI. The length of the CDR3 is 14 residues.